The entry below describes one T cell receptor beta chain. Its specificity is not known. TCRdb keeps only in-frame clones here, not all; method: immunoSEQ multiplex PCR. The sample consists of 360,000 or so clones, 87% of them appearing once. The treatment was: roughly 18 received Ad26.COV2.S at low or high dose, single or two shots; several received placebo; per-sample allocation not given. Specimens were obtained on day 63 following the first vaccine or placebo injection. This adult donor, from Boston, was 18-55 years old. As its vector, the vaccine had Ad26, which expressed Wuhan-strain SARS-CoV-2 spike. These data are taken from a study of Ad26.COV2.S vaccination and SARS-CoV-2 variants. General study results and limits: Total T cell responses, in the TCR breadth and depth analyses, may have been underestimated. Spike-specific TCR breadth ran higher among vaccine recipients than placebo recipients.

The sequence was collected from a person aged 18-60 years who received the Ad26.COV2.S COVID-19 vaccine or a placebo. The material sequenced was peripheral blood, taken in a trial of Ad26.COV2.S vaccine versus placebo.

Here the CDR3 reads CASSQGGSNNEQFF. In DNA, the CDR3 is TGTGCCAGCAGTCAGGGTGGCTCAAACAATGAGCAGTTCTTC. The chain recombines TRBV5-5 with TRBJ2-1, with D tentatively TRBD1 (5 bases). The CDR3 is 14 amino acids. Germline loops: CDR1 SGHKS, CDR2 YYEKEE (reference sequence). V dropped 5 bases and J dropped 5 bases, with 14 bases sitting between them.